This T cell receptor (beta chain) was recovered during a study of cytomegalovirus exposure and HLA in healthy donors. Of note for this clone: The antigen remains unidentified.

There were likely unrecorded immune exposures, though donors were nominally healthy when sampled. Notes on the study in general: Among the CMV-associated chains, a few were confirmed in vitro as specific for CMV antigens. At a 0.05 false discovery rate, a later analysis found 18,000 or so TCR beta sequences to be associated with HLA alleles. Serostatus for CMV was the only available immune exposure information.

Researchers ran the PCR with 60 Vbeta and 13 Jbeta primers. Generated by immunoSEQ multiplex PCR, the TCRdb table keeps only in-frame clones and is missing some. The data include around 200,000 clones; the top ten clones carry about 1%. Deletions cut 3 bases from V and 2 bases from J, with 21 bases between. The CDR3 is 18 amino acids. Germline CDR1 SGDLS, CDR2 YYNGEE. The sequenced sample was PBMCs. This sequence was found in a girl aged 2 to 9 in good health and CMV-seropositive. This sequence joins TRBV9 and TRBJ1-3; no definite D call. CDR3 sequence (DNA): TGTGCCAGCAGCGCGTGGCCTACAATAAAAGCGGCTGGAAACACCATATATTTT. Its protein product is CASSAWPTIKAAGNTIYF.